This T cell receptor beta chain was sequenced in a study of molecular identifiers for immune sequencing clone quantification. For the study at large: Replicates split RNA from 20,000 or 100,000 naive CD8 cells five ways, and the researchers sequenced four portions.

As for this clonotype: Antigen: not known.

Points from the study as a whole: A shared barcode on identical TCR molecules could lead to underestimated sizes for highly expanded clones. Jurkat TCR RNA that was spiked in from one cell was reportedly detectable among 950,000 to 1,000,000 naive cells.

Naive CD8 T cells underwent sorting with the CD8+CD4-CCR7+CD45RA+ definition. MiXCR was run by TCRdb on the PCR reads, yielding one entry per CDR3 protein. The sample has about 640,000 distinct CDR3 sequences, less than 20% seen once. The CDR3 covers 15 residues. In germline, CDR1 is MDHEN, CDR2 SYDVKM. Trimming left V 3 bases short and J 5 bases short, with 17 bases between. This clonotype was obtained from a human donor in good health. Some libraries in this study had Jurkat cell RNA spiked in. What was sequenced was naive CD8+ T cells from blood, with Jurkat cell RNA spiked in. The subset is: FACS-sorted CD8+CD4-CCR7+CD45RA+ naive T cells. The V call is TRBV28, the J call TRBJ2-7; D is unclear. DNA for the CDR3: TGTGCCAGCAGTTTTAGCTATAATTTTAGGGACGAGCAGTACTTC. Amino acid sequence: CASSFSYNFRDEQYF.